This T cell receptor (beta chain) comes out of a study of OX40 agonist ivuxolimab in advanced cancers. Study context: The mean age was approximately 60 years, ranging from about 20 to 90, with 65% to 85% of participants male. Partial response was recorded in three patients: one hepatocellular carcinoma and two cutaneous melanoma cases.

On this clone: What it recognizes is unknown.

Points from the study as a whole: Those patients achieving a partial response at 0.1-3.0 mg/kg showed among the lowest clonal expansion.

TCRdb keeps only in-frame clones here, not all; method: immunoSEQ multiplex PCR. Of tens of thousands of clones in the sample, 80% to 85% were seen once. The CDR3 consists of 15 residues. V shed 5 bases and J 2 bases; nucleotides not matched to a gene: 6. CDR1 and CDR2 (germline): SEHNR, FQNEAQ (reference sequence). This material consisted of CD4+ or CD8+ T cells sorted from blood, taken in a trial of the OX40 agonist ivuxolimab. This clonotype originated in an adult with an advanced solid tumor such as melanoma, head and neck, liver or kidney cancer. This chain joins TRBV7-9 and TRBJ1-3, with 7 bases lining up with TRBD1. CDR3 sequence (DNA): TGTGCCAGCAGCGATAGACAGGGAACTGGAAACACCATATATTTT. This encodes CASSDRQGTGNTIYF.